This T cell receptor (beta chain) was sequenced in a study of Ad26.COV2.S vaccination and SARS-CoV-2 variants. Treatment indicated: some 20 received Ad26.COV2.S at low or high dose, single or two shots; 5 received placebo; per-sample allocation not given. Samples came from day 63 after the first vaccine or placebo injection. The table came from immunoSEQ multiplex PCR; TCRdb's copy has only in-frame clones and leaves some out. The top ten clones hold roughly 13% of a sample with about 480,000 clones, approximately 88% of them seen once. Germline loops: CDR1 SNHLY, CDR2 FYNNEI. The CDR3 covers 13 residues. The V and J ends lost 6 bases and 9 bases, in that order; junction bases with no gene match: 7.

This receptor was obtained from a person between 18 and 60 years old who received the Ad26.COV2.S COVID-19 vaccine or a placebo. The source material was peripheral blood, sampled in a trial of Ad26.COV2.S vaccine versus placebo. The rearrangement uses TRBV2 and TRBJ2-1; the match to TRBD2 covers 8 bases. CDR3 bases: TGTGCCAGCAGACGATTGCTAGCGGGTGAGCAGTTCTTC. Translated, it gives CASRRLLAGEQFF.